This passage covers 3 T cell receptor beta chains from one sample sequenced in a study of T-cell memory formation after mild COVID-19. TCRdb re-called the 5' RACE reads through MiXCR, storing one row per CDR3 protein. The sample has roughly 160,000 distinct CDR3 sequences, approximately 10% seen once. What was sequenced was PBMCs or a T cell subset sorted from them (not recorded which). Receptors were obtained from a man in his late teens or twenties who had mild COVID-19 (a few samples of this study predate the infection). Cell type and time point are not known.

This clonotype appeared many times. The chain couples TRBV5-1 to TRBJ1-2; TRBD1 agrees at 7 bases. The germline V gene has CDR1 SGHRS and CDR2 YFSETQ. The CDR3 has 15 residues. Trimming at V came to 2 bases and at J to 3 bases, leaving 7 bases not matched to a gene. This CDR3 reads CASSLQGTLDYGYTF. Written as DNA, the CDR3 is TGCGCCAGCAGCTTACAGGGGACCCTCGACTATGGCTACACCTTC.

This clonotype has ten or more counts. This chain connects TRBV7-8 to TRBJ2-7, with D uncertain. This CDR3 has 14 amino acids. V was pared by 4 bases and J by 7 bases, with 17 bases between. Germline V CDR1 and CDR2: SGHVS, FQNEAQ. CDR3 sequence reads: CASSSGVGQFEQYV. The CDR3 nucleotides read TGTGCCAGCAGCTCGGGCGTAGGGCAATTTGAGCAGTACGTC.

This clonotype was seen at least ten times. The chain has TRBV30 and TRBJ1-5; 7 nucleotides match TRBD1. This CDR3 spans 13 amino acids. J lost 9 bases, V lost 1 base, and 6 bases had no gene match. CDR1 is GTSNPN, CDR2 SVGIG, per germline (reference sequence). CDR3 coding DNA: TGTGCCTGGAGTGGACAGGGAGATAGGCCCCAGCATTTT. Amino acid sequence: CAWSGQGDRPQHF. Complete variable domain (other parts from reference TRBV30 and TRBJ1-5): SQTIHQWPATLVQPVGSPLSLECTVEGTSNPNLYWYRQAAGRGLQLLFYSVGIGQISSEVPQNLSASRPQDRQFILSSKKLLLSDSGFYLCAWSGQGDRPQHFGDGTRLSIL.